Below, 25 T cell receptor beta chains from the same sample are listed, as sequenced in a study of blood T cell repertoires in COVID-19. The data were produced by immunoSEQ multiplex PCR, yet TCRdb's version contains in-frame clones alone and is incomplete. The table includes more than 55,000 clones, 85% to 95% detected once. Sequenced sample: peripheral blood. The receptors here all came from a man aged 50-60 years with active COVID-19.

This chain uses TRBV20-1 with TRBJ1-5; D not resolved. This CDR3 comprises 13 residues. From germline, CDR1 is DFQATT and CDR2 SNEGSKA (reference sequence). The V and J ends lost 3 bases and 7 bases respectively, with 13 bases between them. CDR3 protein: CSASKASGQPQHF. The DNA of the CDR3 is TGCAGTGCTAGTAAAGCTAGTGGGCAGCCCCAGCATTTT.

Only a few counts were recorded for this clone. This chain connects TRBV6-5 to TRBJ2-7; TRBD2 aligns across 10 bases. Trimming cost V 6 bases and J 1 base; bases outside gene matches: 6. Germline V CDR1 and CDR2: MNHEY, SVGAGI. This CDR3 has 15 amino acids. This CDR3 reads CASSPLGLASYEQYF. CDR3 nucleotide sequence: TGTGCCAGCAGCCCGCTGGGACTAGCGTCCTACGAGCAGTACTTC.

V usage is TRBV5-6 and J usage is TRBJ2-1, with 8 bases lining up with TRBD1. CDR1 is SGHDT, CDR2 YYEEEE, per germline. The V segment lost 4 bases and the J segment 14 bases; nucleotides outside the gene matches: 14. This CDR3 is 14 amino acids long. The CDR3 coding sequence is TGTGCCAGCAGCACGGAACGAACAGGGGGAGAGAAGTTCTTC. This encodes CASSTERTGGEKFF.

The V gene is TRBV11-2, the J gene TRBJ2-7, with 9 bases that match TRBD1. The germline gives CDR1 SGHAT, CDR2 FQNNGV. The CDR3 is 14 amino acids. V lost 6 bases and J lost 1; bases outside the gene matches: 4. CDR3 DNA sequence: TGTGCCAGCAGACGCGGACAGGGGTCCTACGAGCAGTACTTC. Protein: CASRRGQGSYEQYF.

The genes are TRBV4-1 and TRBJ2-1; 11 nucleotides line up with TRBD2. With V trimmed by 3 bases and J by 2 bases, 12 bases remained unmatched. Germline V CDR1 and CDR2: MGHRA, YSYEKL. The CDR3 runs 19 residues. CDR3 amino acids: CASSQGGASGRRTYNEQFF. Here the CDR3 DNA reads TGCGCCAGCAGCCAGGGGGGGGCTAGCGGGAGGAGGACCTACAATGAGCAGTTCTTC.

This clone was detected only a few times. The genes are TRBV21-1 and TRBJ2-7; the D call of TRBD2 is as the table states it, not checked on the DNA. TRBV21-1 is noted as a pseudogene. The CDR3 length is 14 residues. Here the CDR3 reads CASSKAGGGNEQYF. CDR3 coding DNA: TGTGCCAGCAGCAAAGCTGGGGGGGGCAACGAGCAGTACTTC.

Only one count was recorded for this clone. The rearrangement links TRBV2 to TRBJ1-4, with D possibly TRBD1 on 6 matching bases. The CDR3 totals 16 residues. Trimming removed 2 bases at V and 2 bases at J, with 12 bases between. Germline V gene data show CDR1 as SNHLY and CDR2 as FYNNEI. CDR3: CASSELMGATNEKLFF. The CDR3 bases are TGTGCCAGCAGTGAATTAATGGGGGCGACTAATGAAAAACTGTTTTTT.

This clone was seen a few times. This sequence joins TRBV6-4 and TRBJ2-3; D may be TRBD2 (5 bases). V shed 7 bases and J shed 4 bases, with 15 bases lying between them. The CDR3 is 14 residues long. Germline V gene data show CDR1 as MRHNA and CDR2 as SNTAGT. CDR3 sequence (DNA): TGTGCCAGCAAACCAGGACTTCAAGCAGATACGCAGTATTTT. Protein product: CASKPGLQADTQYF.

The chain joins TRBV6-2 or TRBV6-3 to TRBJ2-3; TRBD2 agrees at 9 bases. The CDR3 covers 17 residues. V dropped 0 bases and J dropped 1; count of bases not matched to a gene: 5. Per germline, CDR1 MNHEY and CDR2 SVGEGT. CDR3 DNA: TGTGCCAGCAGTTACTCGAAGGTAGCGGGAGGCACAGATACGCAGTATTTT. This codes for CASSYSKVAGGTDTQYF.

The rearrangement links TRBV28 to TRBJ1-1; TRBD1 might be the D (5 bases). V dropped 5 bases and J dropped 1 base, with 14 bases sitting between them. There are 15 residues in the CDR3. The germline V gene encodes CDR1 MDHEN and CDR2 SYDVKM. CDR3 nucleotides: TGTGCCAGCAGTCCATCGGTAACAGGGAACACTGAAGCTTTCTTT. Translation gives CASSPSVTGNTEAFF.

This clone was detected once. The genes are TRBV19 and TRBJ1-5; 7 nucleotides align to TRBD1. Germline V lookup: CDR1 LNHDA, CDR2 SQIVND (reference sequence). J gave up 4 bases and V 7 bases, and 7 bases lay outside the gene matches. The length of the CDR3 is 14 residues. The CDR3 region has the DNA TGTGCCAGTACCTACAGGGGAACGAATCAGCCCCAGCATTTT. Protein sequence: CASTYRGTNQPQHF.

V is TRBV24-1 and J is TRBJ2-1; perhaps TRBD1 as D (5 bases). This CDR3 is built from 14 residues. The V end lost 6 bases, the J end lost 3 bases, and 11 bases lay between the germline ends. Germline V gene sequence: CDR1 KGHDR, CDR2 SFDVKD. CDR3 in DNA: TGTGCCACCAGTCCCGGACAACTCTACAATGAGCAGTTCTTC. Protein: CATSPGQLYNEQFF.

This clone was counted between two and nine times. The chain is built from TRBV3-1 (or the pseudogene TRBV3-2) and TRBJ1-6; TRBD1 matches 7 bases. This CDR3 is 20 amino acids long. Germline assignment: CDR1 LGHDT and CDR2 YNNKEL (reference sequence). V trimming: 8 bases; J trimming: 7 bases; junction bases outside the gene matches: 26. This chain's CDR3 is CASGPTETGKGSSMNSPLHF. CDR3 DNA sequence: TGTGCCAGCGGCCCTACGGAGACAGGGAAGGGGTCCTCCATGAATTCACCCCTCCACTTT.

Of note for this clone: The germline gene is not matched at one end of the junction; a read error may be the cause. This chain connects TRBV6-1 to TRBJ2-1; D ambiguous. The CDR3 loop spans 15 amino acids. Per the germline V gene, CDR1 is MNHNS and CDR2 is SASEGT. CDR3 region: CASIEAPETYNEQFF. DNA for the CDR3: TGTGCCAGCATTGAAGCGCCCGAGACCTACAATGAGCAGTTCTTC.

The CDR3 nucleotides are TGTGCCAGCAGCTCCGCCCGGGACAGGGTAGTCGATACGCAGTATTTT. Translating gives CASSSARDRVVDTQYF. V usage is TRBV7-3 and J usage is TRBJ2-3; 9 bases are a match to TRBD1. The CDR3 spans 16 residues. With 4 bases clipped from V and 6 bases from J, the junction kept 11 bases outside the gene matches. Germline CDR1 and CDR2: SGHTA and FQGTGA.

The sample holds one count of this clone. The chain couples TRBV5-5 to TRBJ2-2; D is unresolved. The V end was cut by 1 base, the J end by 2 bases, with 9 bases between. CDR1 is SGHKS, CDR2 YYEKEE, per germline (reference sequence). The CDR3 spans 15 residues. The CDR3 protein is CASSLLGRNTGELFF. The CDR3 DNA reads as TGTGCCAGCAGCTTGCTCGGTCGAAACACCGGGGAGCTGTTTTTT.

The gene calls are TRBV28 and TRBJ1-5; 9 nucleotides line up with TRBD1. Germline-derived CDR1 and CDR2 are MDHEN and SYDVKM. The V segment lost 4 bases and the J segment 2 bases; nucleotides outside the gene matches: 6. This CDR3 is 16 amino acids long. The CDR3 DNA reads as TGTGCCAGCAGTTCAGGGACAGGGATGGGCAATCAGCCCCAGCATTTT. This gives the protein CASSSGTGMGNQPQHF.

The CDR3 nucleotides read TGTGCCAGCTCACCAGGGTCTGGGATAGGGGGTCAGCCCCAGCATTTT. This encodes CASSPGSGIGGQPQHF. The chain is built from TRBV18 and TRBJ1-5; D may be TRBD1 (6 bases). This CDR3 is 16 amino acids long. With 2 bases removed from V and 6 bases from J, the gap between germline ends came to 17 bases. Per the germline V gene, CDR1 is KGHSH and CDR2 is LQKENI.

V is TRBV10-3 and J is TRBJ2-7, with 8 positions matching TRBD2. CDR1 ENHRY and CDR2 SYGVKD come from the germline V gene. V gave up 6 bases and J gave up 3 bases; unmatched junction bases: 4. The CDR3 loop spans 13 amino acids. The chain's CDR3 is CAIRRGLDYEQYF. The CDR3 DNA is TGTGCCATCAGAAGGGGACTAGACTACGAGCAGTACTTC.

This rearrangement joins TRBV5-1 to TRBJ2-1, with TRBD2 matching 10 bases. This CDR3 spans 15 amino acids. Germline values: CDR1 SGHRS, CDR2 YFSETQ. V shed 4 bases and J 2 bases; nucleotides not matched to a gene: 3. The CDR3 DNA follows: TGCGCCAGCAGCCTTAGCGGGGGGACCTACAATGAGCAGTTCTTC. As protein: CASSLSGGTYNEQFF.

The V gene is TRBV5-1, the J gene TRBJ2-2; 12 nucleotides agree with TRBD2. Trimming removed 4 bases from V and 0 bases from J; junction bases left unmatched: 7. The CDR3 length is 18 residues. Germline V gene lookup returns CDR1 SGHRS and CDR2 YFSETQ. The CDR3 DNA follows: TGCGCCAGCAGCCTATCGACTAGCGGGGGACCGAACACCGGGGAGCTGTTTTTT. It encodes CASSLSTSGGPNTGELFF.

V usage is TRBV19 and J usage is TRBJ1-6; TRBD1 agrees at 7 bases. Trimming removed 1 base from V and 7 bases from J; junction bases left unmatched: 7. The CDR3 length is 16 residues. Germline assignment: CDR1 LNHDA and CDR2 SQIVND (reference sequence). DNA of the CDR3: TGTGCCAGTAGTATAGGGCAGGGGGAAGGAAATTCACCCCTCCACTTT. Its translation is CASSIGQGEGNSPLHF.

The J gene is TRBJ1-1, the V gene TRBV12-3 or TRBV12-4; 7 bases line up with TRBD1. The V segment lost 7 bases and the J segment 1 base; nucleotides outside the gene matches: 3. The CDR3 loop spans 13 amino acids. The CDR3 here is CASTQGGNTEAFF. The CDR3 nucleotides read TGTGCCAGCACCCAGGGGGGGAACACTGAAGCTTTCTTT.

This clone was detected once. V usage is TRBV7-8 and J usage is TRBJ1-1; unclear D gene. Germline CDR1 and CDR2: SGHVS and FQNEAQ. V lost 3 bases, J lost 1 base, and 9 bases lay in between. CDR3 length: 14 amino acids. Here the CDR3 reads CASSLLGPNTEAFF. DNA for the CDR3: TGTGCCAGCAGCTTGCTTGGGCCGAACACTGAAGCTTTCTTT.

This rearrangement joins TRBV19 to TRBJ1-5; D possibly corresponds to TRBD1 (6 bases). The CDR3 has 15 amino acids. Germline V CDR1 and CDR2: LNHDA, SQIVND (reference sequence). Trimming removed 8 bases at V and 0 bases at J, with 14 bases between. This chain's CDR3 is CASAPPGASNQPQHF. The CDR3 DNA reads TGTGCCAGTGCCCCCCCAGGGGCTAGCAATCAGCCCCAGCATTTT.